This TCR beta chain stems from a study of cytomegalovirus exposure and HLA in healthy donors. Study observations and caveats: For most TCR beta V segments, an earlier analysis put the productive rate at about 87% or about 30% of the time. The HLA-A and HLA-B alleles of most subjects were reportedly predicted accurately from TCR beta sequences.

With 60 Vbeta and 13 Jbeta primers, the PCR was carried out. The assay was immunoSEQ multiplex PCR, and TCRdb's table has in-frame clones only and misses some. The sample carries approximately 110,000 clones, 70% to 85% recorded once. Notes on this clone: Its antigen remains unknown.

Germline V gene data show CDR1 as PRHDT and CDR2 as FYEKMQ (reference sequence). The CDR3 extends over 15 amino acids. Trimming cost V 5 bases and J 5 bases, with 17 bases left between them. The sample consisted of PBMCs. The V and J genes are TRBV13 and TRBJ2-3, with D possibly TRBD1 on 6 matching bases. The source of this sequence is a woman in her forties in good health and CMV-seronegative. As DNA, the CDR3 is TGTGCCAGCAGCCCCCAAGGTCAGGGGATAGATACGCAGTATTTT. This encodes CASSPQGQGIDTQYF.